Shown below are 18 T cell receptor beta chains from a single sample sequenced in a study of T cells in Graves' hyperthyroidism and ophthalmopathy. Amplified TCR beta CDR3 regions derived from RNA transcripts. TCR CDR3 regions were first amplified by RT-PCR with HTBI primers. TCRdb re-called the multiplex PCR reads with MiXCR, one entry per CDR3 protein. The table lists roughly 330,000 distinct CDR3 sequences, around 16% of them singletons. Sequenced input: blood. The receptors were gathered from a young man with Graves' hyperthyroidism.

The rearrangement uses TRBV4-2 and TRBJ2-2; TRBD2 aligns across 9 bases. The CDR3 runs 17 residues. Germline CDR1 reads LGHNA; CDR2 reads YNFKEQ. Losses at the gene ends were 0 bases for V and 4 bases for J; bases not matched to a gene: 6. The CDR3 region is CASSQDLLAGSTGELFF. Written as DNA, the CDR3 is TGTGCCAGCAGCCAAGATCTGCTAGCGGGAAGCACCGGGGAGCTGTTTTTT.

On this clonotype: Relative to the germline gene, one junction end is altered; a read error may explain this. V gene TRBV5-8 combines with J gene TRBJ1-5; no firm D call. The CDR3 length is 14 residues. Germline V gene sequence: CDR1 SGHTS, CDR2 YDEGEE. The CDR3 here is CASSLLGKGQLQHF. CDR3 in DNA: TGTGCCAGCAGCTTGCTGGGGAAGGGTCAGCTCCAGCATTTT.

This clonotype came up many times. This rearrangement joins TRBV12-3 or TRBV12-4 to TRBJ2-7; tentative D call: TRBD2 (5 bases). The CDR3 contains 14 residues. V gave up 5 bases and J gave up 9 bases, with 20 bases separating them. CDR3 coding DNA: TGTGCCAGCAGTATGCGGACTGGGAACCTTCCGCAGTACTTC. Translation: CASSMRTGNLPQYF.

Turning to this clonotype: A much larger clone is a single base away; this may be a read error. The J gene is TRBJ2-1, the V gene TRBV20-1; D may be TRBD2 (6 bases). The CDR3 is 14 amino acids. V gave up 6 bases and J gave up 12 bases, with 24 bases separating them. Germline-derived CDR1 and CDR2 are DFQATT and SNEGSKA (reference sequence). Here the CDR3 reads CSATEGLSGDWQFF. The CDR3 bases are TGCAGTGCGACTGAGGGGTTATCGGGGGATTGGCAGTTCTTC.

This clonotype was observed many times. The V call is TRBV2, the J call TRBJ2-3; D unresolved. This CDR3 region has 13 residues. Germline V lookup: CDR1 SNHLY, CDR2 FYNNEI. Trimming took 6 bases from V and 8 from J, leaving 15 bases between them. The CDR3 DNA is TGTGCCAGCAGCCTCCCCGAGACGCTTACGCAGTATTTT. Residues: CASSLPETLTQYF.

This chain links TRBV20-1 with TRBJ1-2, with TRBD1 matching over 8 bases. The V and J ends lost 5 bases and 9 bases, in that order; junction bases with no gene match: 14. The germline V gene has CDR1 DFQATT and CDR2 SNEGSKA (reference sequence). The CDR3 sequence is 14 residues long. As DNA, the CDR3 is TGCAGTGCTCTTCACCCCGACAGGGGAAACAGCTACACCTTC. Amino acid sequence: CSALHPDRGNSYTF.

This clonotype was counted only a few times. The V and J genes are TRBV14 and TRBJ2-1, with 7 nucleotides matching TRBD2. The CDR3 totals 16 residues. Trimming cost V 0 bases and J 5 bases; bases outside gene matches: 7. From germline, CDR1 is SGHDN and CDR2 FVKESK. CDR3 coding DNA: TGTGCCAGCAGCCAAGATTCCGGACTAGGCAACAATGAGCAGTTCTTC. Its translation is CASSQDSGLGNNEQFF.

The V and J genes are TRBV29-1 and TRBJ1-1; possible D gene TRBD1, 5 bases. The CDR3 has 13 amino acids. V gave up 7 bases and J gave up 2 bases, with 14 bases separating them. Germline CDR1 reads SQVTM; CDR2 reads ANQGSEA. CDR3 amino acids: CSGHQTANTEAFF. CDR3 nucleotides: TGCAGCGGACACCAGACAGCTAACACTGAAGCTTTCTTT. The variable domain in full, with the rest retrieved from reference TRBV29-1 and TRBJ1-1, is SAVISQKPSRDICQRGTSLTIQCQVDSQVTMMFWYRQQPGQSLTLIATANQGSEATYESGFVIDKFPISRPNLTFSTLTVSNMSPEDSSIYLCSGHQTANTEAFFGQGTRLTVV.

This clonotype was detected ten times or more. DNA for the CDR3: TGCAGTGCTCCCGGGACAGGGGATCTGTACGAGCAGTACTTC. It codes for CSAPGTGDLYEQYF. The V and J genes are TRBV20-1 and TRBJ2-7; 10 bases are a match to TRBD1. The junction had 8 bases not matched to a gene; V was cut back by 5 bases and J by 4 bases. The CDR3 consists of 14 residues. CDR1 and CDR2 from the germline V gene are DFQATT and SNEGSKA (reference sequence).

This sequence joins TRBV5-1 and TRBJ2-5; D unclear. The V gene's germline CDR1 is SGHRS and CDR2 YFSETQ. Trimming removed 3 bases from V and 5 bases from J, with 11 bases in between. The CDR3 runs 13 residues. This CDR3 is CASSYSGGETQYF. The CDR3 DNA sequence: TGCGCCAGCAGCTACTCGGGTGGGGAGACCCAGTACTTC.

This clonotype came up a few times. A much larger clone lies a single base off, so this may be a read error. This chain joins TRBV5-1 and TRBJ2-1; 10 nucleotides align to TRBD1. The CDR3 length is 18 residues. In germline, CDR1 is SGHRS, CDR2 YFSETQ. In DNA, the CDR3 is TGCGCCGGCAGCCCACCGGGGGGGACAGGGGACCCCTACAATGAGCAGTTCTTC. Translation: CAGSPPGGTGDPYNEQFF.

This clonotype has ten or more counts. V usage is TRBV12-5 and J usage is TRBJ1-1; 11 bases map to TRBD1. The CDR3 spans 16 residues. J lost 4 bases, V lost 7 bases, and 11 bases had no gene match. Germline CDR1 reads LGHNT; CDR2 reads FRNRAP. The CDR3 region is CASVRTGGALVTEAFF. CDR3 DNA: TGTGCTAGTGTTCGGACAGGGGGCGCGTTGGTCACTGAAGCTTTCTTT.

This clonotype showed up many times. The V gene is TRBV12-3 or TRBV12-4, the J gene TRBJ2-1; D unclear. Trimming removed 5 bases at V and 10 bases at J, with 15 bases between. The CDR3 totals 13 residues. The CDR3 DNA follows: TGTGCCAGCAGTCCCCTTGGGGTTGGCGAGCAGTTCTTC. The encoded protein is CASSPLGVGEQFF.

This clonotype was seen ten or more times. This sequence joins TRBV11-2 and TRBJ2-5, with TRBD1 identical over 9 bases. In germline, CDR1 is SGHAT, CDR2 FQNNGV. Trimming at V came to 1 base and at J to 5 bases, leaving 8 bases not matched to a gene. The CDR3 runs to 16 residues. CDR3 nucleotides: TGTGCCAGCAGCTTAGTCCCGGGACAGGGATGGGAGACCCAGTACTTC. Translation: CASSLVPGQGWETQYF.

This clonotype was counted at least ten times. The V gene is TRBV5-1, the J gene TRBJ2-7; the match to TRBD1 covers 8 bases. Losses at the gene ends were 4 bases for V and 2 bases for J; bases not matched to a gene: 14. The CDR3 has 17 amino acids. The germline gives CDR1 SGHRS, CDR2 YFSETQ. CDR3: CASSKRTGFFSPYEQYF. The CDR3 coding sequence is TGCGCCAGCAGCAAAAGGACAGGGTTTTTTTCTCCCTACGAGCAGTACTTC.

CDR3 DNA: TGCGCCAGCAGCCAGAGTTCACATCAACTCAACTATGGCTACACCTTC. Residues: CASSQSSHQLNYGYTF. The V call is TRBV4-1, the J call TRBJ1-2; no clear D. The CDR3 loop spans 16 amino acids. Germline V gene lookup returns CDR1 MGHRA and CDR2 YSYEKL. Trimming removed 3 bases from V and 2 bases from J, with 16 bases in between.

The V and J genes are TRBV20-1 and TRBJ2-3; D remains unclear. Trimming removed 7 bases at V and 2 bases at J, with 10 bases between. The germline V gene encodes CDR1 DFQATT and CDR2 SNEGSKA (reference sequence). This CDR3 comprises 12 residues. As DNA, the CDR3 is TGCAGTGTCCTGAGGCCCACAGATACGCAGTATTTT. This codes for CSVLRPTDTQYF.

This clonotype has at least ten counts. The V and J genes are TRBV12-3 or TRBV12-4 and TRBJ2-1, with D tentatively TRBD2 (7 bases). The CDR3 is made up of 15 amino acids. V lost 3 bases, J lost 5 bases, and 14 bases lay in between. This CDR3 is CASSFAGARNNEQFF. The CDR3 DNA is TGTGCCAGCAGTTTTGCGGGGGCGCGGAACAATGAGCAGTTCTTC.